The T cell receptor beta chain described here comes from a study of blood T cell repertoires in COVID-19. Germline V gene lookup returns CDR1 KGHSH and CDR2 LQKENI. The trim removed 2 bases at V and 0 bases at J, leaving 1 base unmatched. The CDR3 extends over 15 amino acids. This clone was counted between two and nine times. Here immunoSEQ multiplex PCR was the method, and the copy in TCRdb shows in-frame clones only, minus some. This table holds some 210,000 clones, around 81% found once. The chain employs TRBV18 and TRBJ2-7, with TRBD2 matching over 10 bases. This sequence originates from a woman in her forties or fifties with acute COVID-19. The sample was PBMCs or T cells enriched from blood (not recorded which). CDR3 in amino acids: CASSPASGGSYEQYF. The CDR3 DNA sequence: TGTGCCAGCTCACCAGCTAGCGGGGGCTCCTACGAGCAGTACTTC.